Presented here are 29 T cell receptor beta chains from one specimen sequenced in a study of cytomegalovirus exposure and HLA in healthy donors. PCR was performed using 60 Vbeta and 13 Jbeta primers. Here immunoSEQ multiplex PCR was the method, and the copy in TCRdb shows in-frame clones only, minus some. The sample lists approximately 150,000 clones; roughly 77% were seen once. Sequencing was carried out using PBMCs. The receptor source for this set is a man younger than 30 in good health and CMV-seropositive.

The V call is TRBV5-1, the J call TRBJ2-1; TRBD1 matches at 10 bases. In germline, CDR1 is SGHRS, CDR2 YFSETQ. V was pared by 4 bases and J by 3 bases, with 4 bases of the junction left unmatched. The CDR3 has 15 amino acids. The CDR3 loop is CASSPGQGDYNEQFF. The CDR3 DNA reads TGCGCCAGCAGCCCAGGACAGGGGGACTACAATGAGCAGTTCTTC.

V and J are TRBV2 and TRBJ2-1, with D perhaps matching TRBD2 (5 bases). The CDR3 contains 17 residues. The V and J ends lost 6 bases and 0 bases respectively, with 18 bases between them. Germline CDR1 and CDR2: SNHLY and FYNNEI. In DNA form, the CDR3 reads TGTGCCAGCAGAAGACGGACTGCGAATTTCTCCTACAATGAGCAGTTCTTC. It yields the protein CASRRRTANFSYNEQFF. Complete variable domain (other parts from reference TRBV2 and TRBJ2-1): EPEVTQTPSHQVTQMGQEVILRCVPISNHLYFYWYRQILGQKVEFLVSFYNNEISEKSEIFDDQFSVERPDGSNFTLKIRSTKLEDSAMYFCASRRRTANFSYNEQFFGPGTRLTVL.

The CDR3 region has the DNA TGCAGCGTTGTAGGGGATTTCGGGTATGGCTACACCTTC. Amino acids: CSVVGDFGYGYTF. The chain has TRBV29-1 and TRBJ1-2, with D possibly matching TRBD1 (5 bases). CDR3 length: 13 amino acids. Trimming cost V 4 bases and J 5 bases, with 14 bases left between them. CDR1 SQVTM and CDR2 ANQGSEA come from the germline V gene.

J is TRBJ1-3 and V is TRBV9; D is perhaps TRBD1 (5 bases). CDR1 SGDLS and CDR2 YYNGEE come from the germline V gene. V lost 4 bases and J 4 bases, leaving 12 bases between the germline ends. This CDR3 is built from 14 residues. The CDR3 DNA is TGTGCCAGCAGCAGTGGGGGGGTCGGAAACACCATATATTTT. It is translated as CASSSGGVGNTIYF.

The V gene is TRBV15, the J gene TRBJ1-1; D is uncertain. The V and J ends lost 0 bases and 1 base respectively, with 9 bases between them. Germline V gene data show CDR1 as LNHNV and CDR2 as YYDKDF (reference sequence). This CDR3 has 15 residues. The CDR3 DNA reads TGTGCCACCAGCAGAGATACGAGCACGAACACTGAAGCTTTCTTT. This sequence encodes CATSRDTSTNTEAFF.

This clone was detected a few times. The rearrangement links TRBV28 to TRBJ2-1; 8 bases are a match to TRBD1. From germline, CDR1 is MDHEN and CDR2 SYDVKM. Losses at the gene ends were 7 bases for V and 4 bases for J; bases not matched to a gene: 9. There are 15 residues in the CDR3. The CDR3 region is CASTSGRGLYNEQFF. CDR3 sequence (DNA): TGTGCCAGCACCTCGGGCAGGGGGCTTTACAATGAGCAGTTCTTC.

This clone has only a few counts. This chain uses TRBV6-5 with TRBJ2-5; tentatively, D is TRBD2 (6 bases). The CDR3 has 14 residues. Germline loops: CDR1 MNHEY, CDR2 SVGAGI. V shed 10 bases and J shed 1 base, with 16 bases lying between them. CDR3 amino acids: CATRARGLQETQYF. The CDR3 DNA reads as TGTGCCACCCGGGCGCGGGGACTCCAAGAGACCCAGTACTTC.

The genes are TRBV6-1 and TRBJ2-2; TRBD2 might be the D (5 bases). V lost 6 bases and J 2 bases, leaving 13 bases between the germline ends. Per the germline V gene, CDR1 is MNHNS and CDR2 is SASEGT. This CDR3 region has 15 residues. CDR3 residues: CASRLWTGNTGELFF. The CDR3 bases are TGTGCCAGCAGACTTTGGACGGGAAACACCGGGGAGCTGTTTTTT.

The chain employs TRBV6-5 and TRBJ2-7; 10 bases line up with TRBD2. Germline V gene sequence: CDR1 MNHEY, CDR2 SVGAGI. The CDR3 extends over 14 amino acids. Trimming took 2 bases from V and 6 from J; bases not matched to a gene: 4. In nucleotides, the CDR3 is TGTGCCAGCAGTTACCACGGGACTAGCGTCGAGCAGTACTTC. As protein: CASSYHGTSVEQYF.

This clone has just one count. The chain joins TRBV11-3 to TRBJ1-1; D is unclear. The CDR3 covers 14 residues. In germline, CDR1 is SGHNT, CDR2 YENEEA. V lost 5 bases and J lost 3, with 13 bases in between. In DNA form, the CDR3 reads TGTGCCAGCAGCCTCACTCATGCGGACACTGAAGCTTTCTTT. Translation gives CASSLTHADTEAFF.

The chain links TRBV7-9 to TRBJ2-7; 9 positions agree with TRBD1. Germline V gene sequence: CDR1 SEHNR, CDR2 FQNEAQ (reference sequence). The junction had 3 bases not matched to a gene; V was cut back by 10 bases and J by 2 bases. The CDR3 consists of 12 residues. CDR3 in amino acids: CATRTGAYEQYF. DNA of the CDR3: TGTGCCACCCGGACAGGGGCCTACGAGCAGTACTTC.

J is TRBJ2-1 and V is TRBV27; tentative D call: TRBD2 (5 bases). V was trimmed by 4 bases and J by 2 bases, leaving 9 bases between them. The CDR3 consists of 14 residues. CDR1 MNHEY and CDR2 SMNVEV come from the germline V gene (reference sequence). The CDR3 DNA sequence: TGTGCCAGCAGTTCCACTAGTACCTACAATGAGCAGTTCTTC. Translating gives CASSSTSTYNEQFF.

The J gene is TRBJ1-2, the V gene TRBV5-8; D not certain. The germline V gene has CDR1 SGHTS and CDR2 YDEGEE. Trimming left V 1 base short and J 3 bases short, with 10 bases between. The CDR3 totals 14 residues. CDR3 sequence reads: CASSLSWAHYGYTF. CDR3 DNA sequence: TGTGCCAGCAGCTTGAGCTGGGCGCACTATGGCTACACCTTC.

V and J are TRBV4-1 and TRBJ2-7, with 8 bases that match TRBD2. Per germline, CDR1 MGHRA and CDR2 YSYEKL. The CDR3 contains 15 residues. V lost 1 base, J lost 3 bases, and 5 bases stayed unmatched. In nucleotides, the CDR3 is TGCGCCAGCAGCCAAGGGCACGGGGGGGGCTACGAGCAGTACTTC. It codes for CASSQGHGGGYEQYF.

This clone was detected once. This chain connects TRBV10-1 to TRBJ2-3, with 13 bases matching TRBD2. This CDR3 region has 18 residues. V dropped 0 bases and J dropped 7; count of bases not matched to a gene: 10. Germline V CDR1 and CDR2: WNHNN, SYGVQD (reference sequence). CDR3 amino acids: CASSESWTSGSRGNTQYF. CDR3 DNA: TGCGCCAGCAGTGAGTCTTGGACTAGCGGGAGTAGGGGGAATACGCAGTATTTT.

This chain uses TRBV28 with TRBJ2-1; 7 nucleotides match TRBD1. The V gene end was trimmed by 6 bases and the J gene end by 8 bases; junction bases not matched to a gene: 13. The CDR3 has 15 residues. The germline V gene encodes CDR1 MDHEN and CDR2 SYDVKM. The DNA for the CDR3 is TGTGCCAGCAGATTGACAGGGCTAATTAGGGATGAGCAGTTCTTC. Its translation: CASRLTGLIRDEQFF.

V gene TRBV5-1 combines with J gene TRBJ2-3; 9 nucleotides align to TRBD2. The germline V gene has CDR1 SGHRS and CDR2 YFSETQ. The CDR3 is 16 amino acids. Unmatched junction bases numbered 8, after V lost 0 bases and J lost 6 bases. CDR3 protein: CASSLAGGRASDTQYF. The CDR3, as DNA: TGCGCCAGCAGCTTGGCCGGCGGGAGGGCCAGTGATACGCAGTATTTT.

This rearrangement joins TRBV7-6 to TRBJ2-2; D uncertain. CDR3 size: 15 residues. The germline CDR1 and CDR2 sequences are SGHVS and FNYEAQ. The V gene lost 1 base and the J gene lost 2 bases, with 8 bases spanning the gap. CDR3 loop: CASSLVTANTGELFF. The CDR3, as DNA: TGTGCCAGCAGCTTAGTCACAGCCAACACCGGGGAGCTGTTTTTT.

The chain joins TRBV30 to TRBJ2-7; 12 bases are shared with TRBD2. CDR3 length equals 14 residues. V gave up 3 bases and J gave up 5 bases; unmatched junction bases: 5. From germline, CDR1 is GTSNPN and CDR2 SVGIG (reference sequence). The CDR3 sequence: CAWRLAGGRNEQYF. In DNA form, the CDR3 reads TGTGCCTGGAGACTAGCGGGAGGCCGAAACGAGCAGTACTTC.

The chain uses TRBV30 and TRBJ1-6, with no clear D. V was pared by 4 bases and J by 6 bases, with 10 bases between. Germline V gives CDR1 GTSNPN, CDR2 SVGIG (reference sequence). The CDR3 is 13 amino acids. CDR3 in DNA: TGTGCCTGGACTGGACTCAGTAATTCACCCCTCCACTTT. This gives the protein CAWTGLSNSPLHF.

V and J are TRBV6-5 and TRBJ2-5; maybe TRBD1 (6 bases). This CDR3 is 14 amino acids long. Germline values: CDR1 MNHEY, CDR2 SVGAGI. V lost 6 bases to trimming and J lost 5 bases, with 16 bases between them. This CDR3 is CASSRTAVRETQYF. In nucleotides, the CDR3 is TGTGCCAGCAGCAGGACAGCAGTACGGGAGACCCAGTACTTC.

This clone was observed once. The chain couples TRBV7-2 to TRBJ1-1; D remains ambiguous. Per the germline V gene, CDR1 is SGHTA and CDR2 is FQGNSA. V lost 1 base, J lost 4 bases, and 10 bases lay in between. The CDR3 length is 14 residues. The CDR3 reads CASSLGLGGTEAFF. The CDR3 DNA sequence: TGTGCCAGCAGCTTAGGCCTAGGAGGCACTGAAGCTTTCTTT.

The rearrangement links TRBV7-6 to TRBJ1-1, with D unresolved. Trimming removed 3 bases at V and 1 base at J, with 6 bases between. The CDR3 extends over 13 amino acids. Germline values: CDR1 SGHVS, CDR2 FNYEAQ. CDR3 sequence reads: CASSFQENTEAFF. The CDR3 DNA is TGTGCCAGCAGCTTTCAGGAGAACACTGAAGCTTTCTTT.

V usage is TRBV11-3 and J usage is TRBJ2-2; maybe TRBD2 (5 bases). V was clipped by 1 base and J by 0 bases, with 9 bases between them. This CDR3 is built from 16 residues. Germline V gene data show CDR1 as SGHNT and CDR2 as YENEEA. The CDR3 reads CASSLVGGPNTGELFF. The CDR3 nucleotides are TGTGCCAGCAGCTTAGTAGGAGGTCCGAACACCGGGGAGCTGTTTTTT.

This clone was counted between two and nine times. V is TRBV19 and J is TRBJ2-1; 11 nucleotides align to TRBD2. Germline CDR1 is LNHDA and CDR2 is SQIVND (reference sequence). The length of the CDR3 is 14 residues. V shed 3 bases, J shed 6 bases, and the junction held 1 base outside the gene matches. CDR3: CASSITSGSNEQFF. The CDR3 DNA sequence: TGTGCCAGTAGTATTACTAGCGGGAGCAATGAGCAGTTCTTC.

The table lists this clone with a count of one. The V call is TRBV1, the J call TRBJ2-1; the DNA was not used to check the table's D call, TRBD2. TRBV1 is marked as a pseudogene. CDR3 size: 17 residues. The CDR3 is CTSSRGTRVESYNEQFF. The CDR3 DNA follows: TGCACCAGCAGCCGAGGGACTCGAGTTGAAAGCTACAATGAGCAGTTCTTC.

V usage is TRBV28 and J usage is TRBJ2-3; D is undetermined. Germline V gene lookup returns CDR1 MDHEN and CDR2 SYDVKM. V lost 9 bases and J lost 0, with 13 bases in between. The CDR3 has 14 residues. This CDR3 is CASTITPSTDTQYF. CDR3 nucleotide sequence: TGTGCCAGTACAATCACGCCAAGCACAGATACGCAGTATTTT.

This clone was seen just once. The CDR3 loop reads CASSPRQGTMNTEAFF. The CDR3 DNA is TGCGCCAGCAGCCCTCGACAGGGGACCATGAACACTGAAGCTTTCTTT. The chain carries TRBV4-1 and TRBJ1-1; 8 positions agree with TRBD1. The ends lost 4 bases at V and 0 bases at J; junction bases unmatched: 7. Germline CDR1 reads MGHRA; CDR2 reads YSYEKL. The CDR3 has 16 residues.

The chain combines TRBV5-3 with TRBJ2-7, with 7 positions matching TRBD2. TRBV5-3 is labeled an ORF, and its function is uncertain. J gave up 1 base and V 7 bases, and 8 bases lay outside the gene matches. The CDR3 is 14 residues long. CDR3 sequence (DNA): TGTGCCAGACGGGGCGGGAGAGTATCCTACGAGCAGTACTTC. This codes for CARRGGRVSYEQYF.